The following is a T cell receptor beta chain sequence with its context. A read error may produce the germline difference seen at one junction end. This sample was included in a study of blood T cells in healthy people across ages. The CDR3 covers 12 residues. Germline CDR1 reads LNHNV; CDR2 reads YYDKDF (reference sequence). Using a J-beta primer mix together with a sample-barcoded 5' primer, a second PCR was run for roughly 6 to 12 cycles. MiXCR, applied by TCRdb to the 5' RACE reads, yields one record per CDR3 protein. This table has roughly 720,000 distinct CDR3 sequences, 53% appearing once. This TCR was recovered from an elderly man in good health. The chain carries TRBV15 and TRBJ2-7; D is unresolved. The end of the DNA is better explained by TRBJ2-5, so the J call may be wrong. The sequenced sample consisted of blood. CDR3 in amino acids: CATSRDSETQYF. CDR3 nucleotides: TGTGCCACCAGTAGAGATTCTGAGACCCAGTACTTC.